The present entry profiles one T cell receptor beta chain with its context. Its specificity is not known. V dropped 3 bases and J dropped 3; count of bases not matched to a gene: 1. The CDR3 contains 13 residues. Germline loops: CDR1 KGHSH, CDR2 LQKENI. The data originate from a study of OX40 agonist ivuxolimab in advanced cancers. The study's findings and limits: Clonal expansion by week 6 occurred in CD4+ and CD8+ blood T cells (at 0.1 to 3.0 mg/kg). Low levels of normalized T-cell clonal expansion also appeared in some nonresponders.

Libraries were prepared by immunoSEQ multiplex PCR; TCRdb keeps only in-frame clonotypes and omits some of them. Of roughly 23,000 clones in the sample, approximately 85% were seen once. Specimen: CD4+ or CD8+ T cells sorted from blood, collected in a trial of the OX40 agonist ivuxolimab. This chain connects TRBV18 to TRBJ2-5, with TRBD2 identical over 7 bases. The clonotype comes from an adult with an advanced solid tumor such as melanoma, head and neck, liver or kidney cancer. This chain's CDR3 is CASSPGGEETQYF. The CDR3 DNA reads TGTGCCAGCTCACCGGGGGGGGAAGAGACCCAGTACTTC. The full variable domain, its missing parts supplied by reference TRBV18 and TRBJ2-5, is NAGVMQNPRHLVRRRGQEARLRCSPMKGHSHVYWYRQLPEEGLKFMVYLQKENIIDESGMPKERFSAEFPKEGPSILRIQQVVRGDSAAYFCASSPGGEETQYFGPGTRLLVL.